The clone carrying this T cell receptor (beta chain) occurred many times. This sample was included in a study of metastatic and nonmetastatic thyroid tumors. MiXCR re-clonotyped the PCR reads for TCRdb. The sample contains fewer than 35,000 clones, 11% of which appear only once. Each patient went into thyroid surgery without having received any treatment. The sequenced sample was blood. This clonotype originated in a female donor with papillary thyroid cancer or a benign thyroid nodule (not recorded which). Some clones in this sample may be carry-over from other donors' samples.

CDR3 region: CASSPAVGLANYGYTF. CDR3 nucleotides: TGTGCCAGCAGCCCGGCAGTTGGCTTAGCTAACTATGGCTACACCTTC. The rearrangement joins TRBV28 to TRBJ1-2; D remains unclear. V lost 6 bases and J lost 0, with 17 bases in between. The CDR3 has 16 residues. CDR1 and CDR2 (germline): MDHEN, SYDVKM.